A selection of T cell receptor beta chains follows, all from one sample in a study of blood T cell repertoires in COVID-19. Libraries were prepared by immunoSEQ multiplex PCR; TCRdb keeps only in-frame clonotypes and omits some of them. Here the sample spans about 160,000 clones, more than 70% being singletons. Source material: PBMCs or T cells enriched from blood (not recorded which). Source of these receptors: a man aged 55 to 70 who had recovered from COVID-19. Both conserved end residues are part of each CDR3. Fields, in order: J gene, V gene, CDR3 protein.

TRBJ1-1 TRBV12-3/TRBV12-4 CASSPAIRTEAFF
TRBJ2-5 TRBV27 CASSFGDRVGETQYF
TRBJ2-1 TRBV7-6 CASSLRLSINYNEQFF
TRBJ2-3 TRBV5-4 CASSLDGDLTDTQYF
TRBJ2-2 TRBV24-1 CATSDLSGTDANTGELFF
TRBJ2-5 TRBV11-3 CASSLGRSSETQYF
TRBJ1-2 TRBV6-5 CASRTGQPGGGYTF
TRBJ1-1 TRBV12-3/TRBV12-4 CASSLSGTRF
TRBJ2-4 TRBV5-1 CASSLTSGTGQLAKNIQYF
TRBJ1-5 TRBV27 CASSFASQNSNQPQHF
TRBJ2-5 TRBV7-2 CASSHEAGAGQYF